This TCR beta chain was obtained from a study of T cell repertoires in cytomegalovirus infection. Overall study context: Public TCR beta signatures indicated both CMV infection and matching HLA type.

The V end lost 5 bases, the J end lost 4 bases, and 14 bases lay between the germline ends. This CDR3 spans 14 amino acids. The V gene's germline CDR1 is SGHTA and CDR2 FQGNSA. This clonotype showed up many times. The antigen is unknown. Whole-study findings and limits: CMV-specific TCR beta clonotypes restricted by HLA-C dominated the ex vivo response.

MiXCR, applied by TCRdb to the reads, yields one record per CDR3 protein. The data hold 200,000 to 250,000 distinct CDR3 sequences, with around 12% observed a single time. The source material was PBMCs. This sequence originates from a human donor in good health (CMV status not recorded). Some clones in this sample may be carry-over from other donors' samples. The rearrangement joins TRBV7-2 to TRBJ2-5; D is perhaps TRBD1 (6 bases). The CDR3 sequence is CASSPGHRGETQYF. The DNA for the CDR3 is TGTGCCAGCAGCCCGGGACACCGTGGAGAGACCCAGTACTTC.